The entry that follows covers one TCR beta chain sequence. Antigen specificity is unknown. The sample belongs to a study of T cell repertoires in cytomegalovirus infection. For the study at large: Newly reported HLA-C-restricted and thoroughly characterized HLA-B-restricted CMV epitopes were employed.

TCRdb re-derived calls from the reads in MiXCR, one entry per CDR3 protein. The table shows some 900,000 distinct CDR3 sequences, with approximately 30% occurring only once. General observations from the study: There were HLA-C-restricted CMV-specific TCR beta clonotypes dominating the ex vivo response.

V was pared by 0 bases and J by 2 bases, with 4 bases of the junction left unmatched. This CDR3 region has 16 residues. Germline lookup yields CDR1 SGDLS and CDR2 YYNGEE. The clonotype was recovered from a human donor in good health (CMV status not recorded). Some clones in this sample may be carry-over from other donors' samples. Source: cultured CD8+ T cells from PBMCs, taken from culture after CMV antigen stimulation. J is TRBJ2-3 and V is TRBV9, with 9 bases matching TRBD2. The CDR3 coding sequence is TGTGCCAGCAGCGTAGGTAGCGGGGGATTCACAGATACGCAGTATTTT. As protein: CASSVGSGGFTDTQYF. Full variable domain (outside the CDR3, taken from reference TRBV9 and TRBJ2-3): DSGVTQTPKHLITATGQRVTLRCSPRSGDLSVYWYQQSLDQGLQFLIQYYNGEERAKGNILERFSAQQFPDLHSELNLSSLELGDSALYFCASSVGSGGFTDTQYFGPGTRLTVL.